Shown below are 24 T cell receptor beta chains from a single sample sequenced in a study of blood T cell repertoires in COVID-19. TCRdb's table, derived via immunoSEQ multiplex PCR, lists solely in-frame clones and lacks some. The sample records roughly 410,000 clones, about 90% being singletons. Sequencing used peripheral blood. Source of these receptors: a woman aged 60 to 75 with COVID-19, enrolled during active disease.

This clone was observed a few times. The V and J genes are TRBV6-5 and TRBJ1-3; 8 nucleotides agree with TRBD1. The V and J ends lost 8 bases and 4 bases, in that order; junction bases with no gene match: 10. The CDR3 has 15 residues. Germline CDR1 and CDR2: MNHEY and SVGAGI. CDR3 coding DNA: TGTGCCAGCTCCCGGCAGGGGGCGCGAGGAAACACCATATATTTT. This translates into CASSRQGARGNTIYF.

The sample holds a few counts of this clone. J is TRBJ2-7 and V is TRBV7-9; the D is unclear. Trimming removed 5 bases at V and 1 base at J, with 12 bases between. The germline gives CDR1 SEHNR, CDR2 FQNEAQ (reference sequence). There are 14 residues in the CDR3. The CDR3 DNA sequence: TGTGCCAGCAGCCCCGGTTTATGGTCCTACGAGCAGTACTTC. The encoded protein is CASSPGLWSYEQYF.

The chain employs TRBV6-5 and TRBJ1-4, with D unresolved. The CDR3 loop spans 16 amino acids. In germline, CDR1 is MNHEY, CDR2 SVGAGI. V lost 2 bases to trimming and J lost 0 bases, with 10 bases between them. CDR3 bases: TGTGCCAGCAGTTACAGTACTTTTGCAACTAATGAAAAACTGTTTTTT. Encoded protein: CASSYSTFATNEKLFF.

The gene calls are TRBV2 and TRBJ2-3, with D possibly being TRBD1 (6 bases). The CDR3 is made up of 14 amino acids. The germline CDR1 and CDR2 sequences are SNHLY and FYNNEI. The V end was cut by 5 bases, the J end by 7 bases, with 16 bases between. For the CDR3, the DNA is TGTGCCAGCAGTACCGTAGGGGGAATAAATACGCAGTATTTT. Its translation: CASSTVGGINTQYF.

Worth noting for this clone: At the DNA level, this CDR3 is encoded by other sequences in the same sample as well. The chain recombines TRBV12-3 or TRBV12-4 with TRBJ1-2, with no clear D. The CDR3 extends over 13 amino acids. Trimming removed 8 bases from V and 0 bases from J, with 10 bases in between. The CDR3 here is CASGGQANYGYTF. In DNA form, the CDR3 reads TGTGCCAGCGGAGGGCAGGCTAACTATGGCTACACCTTC.

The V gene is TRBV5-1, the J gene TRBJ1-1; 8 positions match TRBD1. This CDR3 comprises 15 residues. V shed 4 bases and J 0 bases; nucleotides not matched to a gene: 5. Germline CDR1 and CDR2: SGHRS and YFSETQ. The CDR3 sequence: CASSVTQGVNTEAFF. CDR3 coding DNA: TGCGCCAGCAGCGTAACACAGGGGGTGAACACTGAAGCTTTCTTT.

The CDR3 DNA reads as TGCGCCAGCAGCCCATACACCACCCGACAGGAGACCCAGTACTTC. Translation gives CASSPYTTRQETQYF. This rearrangement joins TRBV5-1 to TRBJ2-5, with a weak D call TRBD1 (5 bases). Germline V gene lookup returns CDR1 SGHRS and CDR2 YFSETQ. CDR3 length: 15 amino acids. V lost 4 bases, J lost 5 bases, and 18 bases lay in between. Variable domain in full (rest from reference TRBV5-1 and TRBJ2-5): KAGVTQTPRYLIKTRGQQVTLSCSPISGHRSVSWYQQTPGQGLQFLFEYFSETQRNKGNFPGRFSGRQFSNSRSEMNVSTLELGDSALYLCASSPYTTRQETQYFGPGTRLLVL.

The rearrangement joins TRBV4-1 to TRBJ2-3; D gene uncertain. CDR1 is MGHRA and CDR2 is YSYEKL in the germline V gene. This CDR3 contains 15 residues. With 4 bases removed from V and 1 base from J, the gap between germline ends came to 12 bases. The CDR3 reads CASSPSMAGTDTQYF. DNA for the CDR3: TGCGCCAGCAGCCCCAGTATGGCTGGCACAGATACGCAGTATTTT.

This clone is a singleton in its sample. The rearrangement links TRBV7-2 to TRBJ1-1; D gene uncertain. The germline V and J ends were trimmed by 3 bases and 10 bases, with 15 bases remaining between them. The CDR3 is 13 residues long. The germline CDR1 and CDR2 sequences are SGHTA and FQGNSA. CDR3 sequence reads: CASSLQTLSGAFF. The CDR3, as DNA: TGTGCCAGCAGCTTGCAGACTCTGAGTGGAGCTTTCTTT.

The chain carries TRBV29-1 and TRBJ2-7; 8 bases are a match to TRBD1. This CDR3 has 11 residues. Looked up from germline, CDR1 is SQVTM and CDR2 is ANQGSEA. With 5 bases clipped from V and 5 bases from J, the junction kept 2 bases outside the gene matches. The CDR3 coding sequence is TGCAGCGTTCAGACAGGGGACGAGCAGTACTTC. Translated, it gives CSVQTGDEQYF.

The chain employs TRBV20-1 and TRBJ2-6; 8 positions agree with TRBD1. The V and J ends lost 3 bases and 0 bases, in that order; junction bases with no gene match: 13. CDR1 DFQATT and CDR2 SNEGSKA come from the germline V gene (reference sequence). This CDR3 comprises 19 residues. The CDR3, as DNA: TGCAGTGCTAGTGGGGACAGGCAAAGTTCCTACTCTGGGGCCAACGTCCTGACTTTC. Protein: CSASGDRQSSYSGANVLTF.

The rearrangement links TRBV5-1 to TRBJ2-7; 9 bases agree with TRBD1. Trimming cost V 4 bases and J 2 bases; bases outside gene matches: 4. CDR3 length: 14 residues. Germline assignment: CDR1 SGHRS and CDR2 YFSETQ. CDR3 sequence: CASSVQGAPYEQYF. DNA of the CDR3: TGCGCCAGCAGCGTACAGGGGGCTCCCTACGAGCAGTACTTC.

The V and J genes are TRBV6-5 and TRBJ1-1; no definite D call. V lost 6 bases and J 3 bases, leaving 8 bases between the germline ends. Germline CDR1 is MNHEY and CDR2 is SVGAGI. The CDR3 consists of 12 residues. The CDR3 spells CASSEGYTEAFF. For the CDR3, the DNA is TGTGCCAGCAGCGAGGGTTACACTGAAGCTTTCTTT.

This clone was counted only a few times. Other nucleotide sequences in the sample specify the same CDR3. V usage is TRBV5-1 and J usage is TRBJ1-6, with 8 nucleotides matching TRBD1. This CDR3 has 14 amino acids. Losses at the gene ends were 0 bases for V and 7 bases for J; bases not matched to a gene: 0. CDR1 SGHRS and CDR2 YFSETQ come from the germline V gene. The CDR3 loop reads CASSLGQGNSPLHF. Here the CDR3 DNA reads TGCGCCAGCAGCTTGGGACAGGGGAATTCACCCCTCCACTTT.

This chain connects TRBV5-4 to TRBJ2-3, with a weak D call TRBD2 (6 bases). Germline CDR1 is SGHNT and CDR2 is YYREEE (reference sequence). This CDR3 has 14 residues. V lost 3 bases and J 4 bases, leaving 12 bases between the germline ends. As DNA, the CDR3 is TGTGCCAGCAGCTCCGGGGGAGCAGCAGATACGCAGTATTTT. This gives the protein CASSSGGAADTQYF. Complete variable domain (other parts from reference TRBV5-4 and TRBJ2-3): ETGVTQSPTHLIKTRGQQVTLRCSSQSGHNTVSWYQQALGQGPQFIFQYYREEENGRGNFPPRFSGLQFPNYSSELNVNALELDDSALYLCASSSGGAADTQYFGPGTRLTVL.

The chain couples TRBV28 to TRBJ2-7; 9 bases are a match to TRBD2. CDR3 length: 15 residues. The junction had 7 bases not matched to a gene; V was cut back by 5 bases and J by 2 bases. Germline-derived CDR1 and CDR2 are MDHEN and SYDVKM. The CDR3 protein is CASSIRLAAAYEQYF. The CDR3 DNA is TGTGCCAGCAGTATACGACTAGCGGCTGCCTACGAGCAGTACTTC.

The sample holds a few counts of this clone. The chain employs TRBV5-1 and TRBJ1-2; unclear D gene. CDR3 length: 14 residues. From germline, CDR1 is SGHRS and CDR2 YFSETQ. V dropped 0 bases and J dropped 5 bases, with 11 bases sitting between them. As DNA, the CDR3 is TGCGCCAGCAGCTTGGAACGAGCGATATATGGCTACACCTTC. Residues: CASSLERAIYGYTF.

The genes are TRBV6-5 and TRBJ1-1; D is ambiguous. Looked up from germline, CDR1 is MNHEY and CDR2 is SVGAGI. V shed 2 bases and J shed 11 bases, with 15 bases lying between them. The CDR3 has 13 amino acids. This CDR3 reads CASSYSTSSEAFF. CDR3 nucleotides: TGTGCCAGCAGTTACAGTACATCTAGCGAGGCTTTCTTT.

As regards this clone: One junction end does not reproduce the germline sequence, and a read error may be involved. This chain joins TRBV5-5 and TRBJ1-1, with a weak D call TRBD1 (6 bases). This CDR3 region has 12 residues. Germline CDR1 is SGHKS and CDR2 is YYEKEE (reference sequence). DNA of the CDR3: TGTGCCAGCAGCTACCGGGACACCGAAGCTTTCTTT. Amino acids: CASSYRDTEAFF.

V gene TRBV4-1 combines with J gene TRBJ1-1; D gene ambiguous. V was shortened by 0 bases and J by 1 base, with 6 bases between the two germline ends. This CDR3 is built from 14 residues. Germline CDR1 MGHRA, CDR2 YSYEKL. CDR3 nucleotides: TGCGCCAGCAGCCAAGATTTAAAGAACACTGAAGCTTTCTTT. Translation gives CASSQDLKNTEAFF.

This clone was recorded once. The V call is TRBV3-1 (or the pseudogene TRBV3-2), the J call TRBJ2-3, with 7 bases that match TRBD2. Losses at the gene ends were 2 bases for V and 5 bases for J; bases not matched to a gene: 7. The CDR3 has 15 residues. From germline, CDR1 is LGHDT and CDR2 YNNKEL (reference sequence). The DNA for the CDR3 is TGTGCCAGCAGCCAACTAAAGACTAGCCGAGATACGCAGTATTTT. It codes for CASSQLKTSRDTQYF.

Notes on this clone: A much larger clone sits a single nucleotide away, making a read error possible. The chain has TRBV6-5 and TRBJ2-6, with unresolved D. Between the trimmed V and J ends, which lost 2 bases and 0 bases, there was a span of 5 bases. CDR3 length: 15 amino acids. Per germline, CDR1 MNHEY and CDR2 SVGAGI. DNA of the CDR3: TGTGCCAGCAGTTACCCCAGCTCTGGGGCCAACGTCCTGACTTTC. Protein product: CASSYPSSGANVLTF.

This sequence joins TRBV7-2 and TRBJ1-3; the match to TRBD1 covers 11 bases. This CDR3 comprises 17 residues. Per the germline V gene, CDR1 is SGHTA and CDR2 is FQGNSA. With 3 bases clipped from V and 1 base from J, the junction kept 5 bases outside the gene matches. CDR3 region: CASSLDRDRGSGNTIYF. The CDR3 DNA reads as TGTGCCAGCAGCTTGGACCGGGACAGGGGGTCTGGAAACACCATATATTTT.

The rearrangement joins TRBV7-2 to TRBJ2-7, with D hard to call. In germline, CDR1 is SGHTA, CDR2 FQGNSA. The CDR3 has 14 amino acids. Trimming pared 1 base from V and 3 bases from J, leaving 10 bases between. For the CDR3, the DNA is TGTGCCAGCAGCTTAGGATACTACGGCTACGAGCAGTACTTC. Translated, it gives CASSLGYYGYEQYF.